Described below is a single T cell receptor beta chain sequence and its context. This receptor's antigen is unknown. There are no base qualities to consult, and no much larger clone falls within one base. The data originate from a study of shared clonotypes between healthy human individuals (dated by TCRdb to the early 2020s). In the study overall: The cohort included three men and a couple of women between 18 and 49 years of age. Per donor, three plates each were used for CD4 naive and CD4 memory, two for CD8 naive, and one for CD8 memory. To estimate repertoire size and how much clonotype sharing occurs between individuals, the study deeply sequenced the blood TCR repertoires of roughly 5 healthy adults. To increase sequencing depth and limit assay-specific biases, different laboratories used diverse techniques to prepare libraries and sequence TCR repertoires. Each donor's leukapheresis produced roughly between roughly 0.9 and 9 billion PBMCs. Results the study describes overall, beyond this receptor: The genetic and exposure-history diversity represented was limited by the small number of donors. Estimated clonotype richness was generally larger for naive than for memory subsets. About 5% of naive CD4, roughly 3.6% of naive CD8, approximately 2.2% of memory CD4, and more than 0.35% of memory CD8 clonotypes were shared across four donors. Pairwise subsampling indicated that sequencing depth was expected to affect the degree of clonotype sharing among donors. Compared with non-shared clonotypes, clonotypes shared by all four sorted-subset donors had higher generation probabilities. Rarefaction of sorted-subset datasets indicated incomplete sequencing despite the large sequencing depth. Sampling was limited to blood, and TCR repertoires in tissue likely differ from TCR repertoires in blood.

Trimming costs V 5 bases and J 3 bases, and their ends lie 13 bases apart. The germline V gene sets CDR1 to SGHTA and CDR2 to FQGNSA. Including cysteine and phenylalanine, the CDR3 has 14 amino acids. Only the CDR3 DNA is retained, 42 bases long and in frame from the first base. CD8 naive samples consisted of CD45RO-negative cells that were positively selected for CCR7, yielding a CD45RA+CCR7+ population without TemRA cells. The donors were healthy, HIV-negative adults with no recently reported acute infections or vaccinations. Only Caucasian adults living in Nashville, Tennessee, USA were represented among the donors. Blood was obtained by leukapheresis, after which PBMCs were separated by Ficoll-Histopaque density gradient centrifugation and cryopreserved in liquid nitrogen vapor phase. Purity and quantity of every magnetically sorted T cell population were checked by analytical flow cytometry. From each sorted fraction, genomic DNA was isolated and quantified by UV absorbance on a Nanodrop 2000c.

Using the deep immunoSEQ assay, multiplex PCR amplified TCR CDR3 regions from genomic DNA. Genomic DNA extracted from each cell subset was distributed evenly over all wells of several immunoSEQ 96-well plates, and each plate served as one replicate. For sorted subsets, each replicate PCR was loaded with approximately 190 ng genomic DNA, equivalent to 25,000 to 35,000 T cell genomes. Purified libraries were measured with a Qubit 3.0 fluorometer, size-checked on a Bioanalyzer 2100, and measured again with the KAPA Library Quantification kit. Every immunoSEQ 96-well plate was sequenced on a dedicated single-read 150-cycle Illumina NextSeq 550 flow cell. The study's processing was this. Because the immunoSEQ output included only junctional sequences and no quality scores, the filtering could not be the same as the filtering used for full-length reads. Sequences were annotated with PyIR, a Python wrapper for IgBLAST v1.9, and V/J genes and CDR3 were assigned using IMGT germline references. Reads were filtered out if the reads had weak V/J assignments (E-value above 1e-6), no CDR3, stop codons, out-of-frame junctions, or ambiguous translated residues. V3J clonotypes were defined by identical inferred V gene, J gene, and CDR3 amino acid sequence. Percentage overlap between repertoires was calculated by dividing the number of shared unique clonotypes by the size of the smaller repertoire. RTK rarefaction, the Chao1 estimator, and Recon v2.1 estimates of unobserved clonotypes were used to assess repertoire richness. For all TCRbeta clonotypes obtained by the gDNA method from a few donors, generation probabilities were computed with OLGA. The immuneACCESS repertoire file appears here via TCRdb, limited to in-frame rearrangements. These files lack a portion of the clones; in checked studies, under half of the deficit traces to unresolved V genes, and the cause of the others is not known. The V and J calls and clone size come from that table; D and trimming were worked out from the DNA. The sample yields under 1 million clones; almost 95% were counted once. Around 24% of the sample is in the top ten clones.

The sequence was obtained from a man younger than 45 in good health. The chain couples TRBV7-2 to TRBJ1-1, with the D gene too uncertain to name. The sample was naive CD8+ T cells sorted from blood. The cell subset or site label, as the study defines it: CD45RA+CCR7+. The CDR3 in this case is CASSTSKSHTEAFF. The DNA sequence is given as TGTGCCAGCAGCACCAGTAAATCGCACACTGAAGCTTTCTTT.